This TCR beta chain stems from a study of blood T cell repertoires in COVID-19. About the study: Sample material is recorded as cDNA or gDNA derived from T cells, B-cell-depleted T cells, or PBMCs.

Original analysis: Estimation of nucleated cell counts relied on the amplification of reference gene primers. Assay: immunoSEQ multiplex PCR; the TCRdb copy retains only in-frame clones and omits some. Clonal size and the V and J genes are those of that table, whereas D and trimming came from the DNA. Among more than 200,000 clones, roughly 80% were seen once, and the ten largest hold around 4%. Trimming took 5 bases from V and 4 from J, leaving 10 bases between them. Germline V CDR1 and CDR2: SGHAT, FQNNGV. CDR3 length: 13 residues. The V gene is TRBV11-2, the J gene TRBJ2-3, with D tentatively TRBD1 (6 bases). The sample taken for sequencing was peripheral blood. This TCR came from a man in his fifties with active or convalescent COVID-19. The CDR3 DNA reads TGTGCCAGCAGCATGACAGGTCCAGATACGCAGTATTTT. Translation: CASSMTGPDTQYF.